This T cell receptor beta chain came from a study of cytomegalovirus exposure and HLA in healthy donors. The V end was cut by 4 bases, the J end by 0 bases, with 14 bases between. The CDR3 covers 16 residues. CDR1 is LNHDA and CDR2 is SQIVND in the germline V gene (reference sequence). Of note for this clone: Its antigen is unidentified.

Findings of the study overall: An analysis was carried out at a later point. It showed that HLA-associated TCR beta chains were more clonally expanded than equally common non-associated chains. The authors excluded some V segments, including TRBV6-2 and TRBV6-3, as indistinguishable. Common viral pathogens seemed to be connected with several of the most significant clusters, according to a later analysis.

With 60 Vbeta and 13 Jbeta primers, the PCR was carried out. TCRdb keeps only in-frame clones here, not all; method: immunoSEQ multiplex PCR. The table records 150,000 to 200,000 clones, roughly 60% of them present only once. This TCR derives from a man aged 40-55 years in good health and CMV-seronegative. Specimen: PBMCs. The chain uses TRBV19 and TRBJ2-3; perhaps TRBD2 as D (6 bases). In DNA, the CDR3 is TGTGCCAGTAGTACGGGACTCCAACCTAGCACAGATACGCAGTATTTT. This sequence encodes CASSTGLQPSTDTQYF. Full variable domain (missing parts from reference TRBV19 and TRBJ2-3): DGGITQSPKYLFRKEGQNVTLSCEQNLNHDAMYWYRQDPGQGLRLIYYSQIVNDFQKGDIAEGYSVSREKKESFPLTVTSAQKNPTAFYLCASSTGLQPSTDTQYFGPGTRLTVL.